A selection of T cell receptor beta chains follows, all from one sample in a study of cytomegalovirus exposure and HLA in healthy donors. TCRdb keeps only in-frame clones here, not all; method: immunoSEQ multiplex PCR. The top ten clones hold about 12% of a sample with about 250,000 clones, less than 90% of them seen once. The sequencing input was PBMCs. The source of these receptors is a man between 18 and 29 years old in good health and CMV-seropositive. CDR3s include the opening cysteine and the closing phenylalanine or tryptophan. D genes are given only for firm matches. Rows may omit the clone size; those that give it use once, few, many or a size class.

J gene | clone size | V gene | D gene | CDR3 DNA | CDR3 protein
TRBJ2-5 | NA | TRBV9 | NA | TGTGCCAGCAGCGTAGAGGACAGTGGCCATATGACCCAGTACTTC | CASSVEDSGHMTQYF
TRBJ2-1 | NA | TRBV7-2 | NA | TGTGCCAGCAGCTCATCCGGGACATCAAAAAATGTTTGGTTCTTC | CASSSSGTSKNVWFF
TRBJ1-1 | NA | TRBV27 | NA | TGTGCCAGCAGTTTAGGGGTAGGGTTGAACACTGAAGCTTTCTTT | CASSLGVGLNTEAFF
TRBJ2-5 | NA | TRBV29-1 | NA | TGCAGCGTTGTCCGGGATTTAGAGACCCAGTACTTC | CSVVRDLETQYF
TRBJ1-5 | NA | TRBV30 | NA | TGTGCCTGGAGTACAGGCAGCAATCAGCCCCAGCATTTT | CAWSTGSNQPQHF
TRBJ2-7 | NA | TRBV4-2 | NA | TGTGCCAGCAGCCACGACCCCCTCCACGGGACGTTCGCCTACGAGCAGTACTTC | CASSHDPLHGTFAYEQYF
TRBJ2-2 | NA | TRBV2 | TRBD2 | TGTGCCACCAATGCGGGAGGTGTCACCGGGGAGCTGTTTTTT | CATNAGGVTGELFF
TRBJ2-1 | NA | TRBV25-1 | TRBD2 | TGTGCCAGCAGCGGGAGGGACTCCTACAATGAGCAGTTCTTC | CASSGRDSYNEQFF
TRBJ1-5 | once | TRBV27 | TRBD1 | TGTGCCAGCAGCCGGACAGGAGCGAGCAATCAGCCCCAGCATTTT | CASSRTGASNQPQHF
TRBJ2-7 | once | TRBV7-2 | TRBD2 | TGTGCCAGCAGCTTAAGCGGGAGTGCGTACTTC | CASSLSGSAYF
TRBJ2-7 | NA | TRBV28 | NA | TGTGCCAGCAGCGGGTCGGGTTCGCGTCAGGGCCCCACCTACGAGCAGTACTTC | CASSGSGSRQGPTYEQYF
TRBJ2-7 | once | TRBV18 | NA | TGTGCCAGCTCACCCGGGTACATGAGGGAGCAGTACTTC | CASSPGYMREQYF
TRBJ2-1 | NA | TRBV28 | TRBD2 | TGTGCCAGCAGTTCCAATCCCCCCGTACTAGCGGGAGGCCGCTCCTACAATGAGCAGTTCTTC | CASSSNPPVLAGGRSYNEQFF
TRBJ1-1 | NA | TRBV5-1 | NA | TGCGCCAGCAGCATTCAGGATAACACTGAAGCTTTCTTT | CASSIQDNTEAFF
TRBJ1-5 | NA | TRBV18 | NA | TGTGCCAGCTCAGCTACAGGGTCGGAGGGTCAGCCCCAGCATTTT | CASSATGSEGQPQHF
TRBJ1-2 | NA | TRBV28 | NA | TGTGCCACCCGGCCAGGGGTTGGCTATGGCTACACCTTC | CATRPGVGYGYTF
TRBJ1-4 | NA | TRBV11-2 | NA | TGTGCCAGCAGCTCCGGACAGCCTGCAACTAATGAAAAACTGTTTTTT | CASSSGQPATNEKLFF
TRBJ1-5 | few | TRBV11-2 | TRBD1 | TGTGCCAGCAGCTCGGACAGGGATCAGCCCCAGCATTTT | CASSSDRDQPQHF
TRBJ1-5 | few | TRBV30 | TRBD1 | TGTGCCTGGAGTGGACAGGGCGGACAGCCCCAGCATTTT | CAWSGQGGQPQHF
TRBJ2-1 | NA | TRBV7-9 | TRBD2 | TGTGCCAGCAGTCCAACTAGCGGGAGTAATTATGAGCAGTTCTTC | CASSPTSGSNYEQFF
TRBJ2-7 | NA | TRBV28 | NA | TGTGCCAGCACCCCGTCGGGAGCAGGGGAGTACGAGCAGTACTTC | CASTPSGAGEYEQYF
TRBJ2-7 | NA | TRBV9 | NA | TGTGCCAGCAGCGTAGCCATGACAGCCTACGAGCAGTACTTC | CASSVAMTAYEQYF
TRBJ2-7 | NA | TRBV13 | TRBD2 | TGTGCCAGCAGCTCGCAGACCACTAGCGGCCGACGGCAGTACTTC | CASSSQTTSGRRQYF
TRBJ2-7 | NA | TRBV25-1 | TRBD1 | TGTGCCAGCAGTGCCAAGGCCGGGACAGGCTACGAGCAGTACTTC | CASSAKAGTGYEQYF
TRBJ1-4 | NA | TRBV7-2 | TRBD1 | TGTGCCAGCAGCTTAAATCCCCAGGGGGCAACTAATGAAAAACTGTTTTTT | CASSLNPQGATNEKLFF
TRBJ1-1 | NA | TRBV18 | NA | TGTGCCAGCTCACGTGGACAGAAGAACACTGAAGCTTTCTTT | CASSRGQKNTEAFF
TRBJ1-4 | NA | TRBV25-1 | NA | TGTGCCAGCAGTGAATCATACAGTACTGAAAAACTGTTTTTT | CASSESYSTEKLFF
TRBJ1-5 | NA | TRBV11-2 | NA | TGTGCCAGCAGCTTATTTCTTTCCCAGCCCCAGCATTTT | CASSLFLSQPQHF
TRBJ2-3 | once | TRBV6-4 | TRBD2 | TGTGCCAGCAGTCCGACTAGCAGGGATACGCAGTATTTT | CASSPTSRDTQYF
TRBJ2-2 | NA | TRBV5-4 | TRBD1 | TGTGCCAGCAGCCCACCACAGGGGGTGGACGGGGAGCTGTTTTTT | CASSPPQGVDGELFF
TRBJ2-2 | NA | TRBV7-3 | NA | TGTGCCAGCAGCTTCCCACCCGGGGAGCTGTTTTTT | CASSFPPGELFF
TRBJ2-2 | NA | TRBV5-1 | NA | TGCGCCAGCAGCTTCGGGGGAGGAAACACCGGGGAGCTGTTTTTT | CASSFGGGNTGELFF
TRBJ1-1 | NA | TRBV15 | NA | TGTGCCACCAGCAGAGATCTGACTGGAACTGAAGCTTTCTTT | CATSRDLTGTEAFF
TRBJ2-5 | NA | TRBV10-3 | NA | TGTGCCATCAGTGAGCCATCACCTAGCTCAGGGACCCAGTACTTC | CAISEPSPSSGTQYF
TRBJ1-2 | NA | TRBV6-1 | NA | TGTGCCAGCAGTGAAGCGGCAGGGGATTCTTGGGGTAACTATGGCTACACCTTC | CASSEAAGDSWGNYGYTF
TRBJ1-2 | few | TRBV18 | NA | TGTGCCAGCTCAGTACGGGGTACGGATGGCTACACCTTC | CASSVRGTDGYTF
TRBJ2-7 | NA | TRBV28 | NA | TGTGCCAGCAGTTTGATGAGGGCCACCTCCTATTACCCCTCCTACGAGCAGTACTTC | CASSLMRATSYYPSYEQYF
TRBJ2-3 | NA | TRBV5-1 | TRBD2 | TGCGCCAGCAGCTTGGTGTCGAGCGGGGCAGATACGCAGTATTTT | CASSLVSSGADTQYF
TRBJ1-3 | once | TRBV25-1 | TRBD1 | TGTGCCAGCAGTGAGACAGGGATAATGAGAAACACCATATATTTT | CASSETGIMRNTIYF
TRBJ2-1 | NA | TRBV6-5 | NA | TGTGCCAGCAGTTACCGGGAGCGGAGTGAGCAGTTCTTC | CASSYRERSEQFF
TRBJ1-2 | NA | TRBV28 | TRBD1 | TGTGCCAGCAGTTTGGTGACAGGGGTATGGTATGGCTACACCTTC | CASSLVTGVWYGYTF
TRBJ2-4 | once | TRBV19 | TRBD1 | TGTGCCAGTAGTCCCGACAGGGGGCGAAACATTCAGTACTTC | CASSPDRGRNIQYF
TRBJ2-5 | many | TRBV19 | TRBD1 | TGTGCCAGTAGTTTAGGACAGGGGCGTCGGATGACGACCCAGTACTTC | CASSLGQGRRMTTQYF
TRBJ1-2 | NA | TRBV9 | NA | TGTGCCAGCAGCGTAGGGTCAGCTAACTATGGCTACACCTTC | CASSVGSANYGYTF
TRBJ2-7 | NA | TRBV4-1 | TRBD2 | TGCGCCAGCAGCCACTCCGGGGGGTTACTAGCGGGAGCCTACGAGCAGTACTTC | CASSHSGGLLAGAYEQYF
TRBJ1-1 | NA | TRBV10-3 | NA | TGTGCCATCAGCATGAACACTGAAGCTTTCTTT | CAISMNTEAFF
TRBJ2-6 | few | TRBV28 | NA | TGTGCCAGTGGGAGTAGGGCTGGGGCCAACGTCCTGACTTTC | CASGSRAGANVLTF
TRBJ1-2 | NA | TRBV28 | NA | TGTGCCAGCAGTTTAGTGGCCCGGGCAGGAAGGTTGAACTATGGCTACACCTTC | CASSLVARAGRLNYGYTF
TRBJ2-7 | once | TRBV30 | TRBD1 | TGTGCCGGCCTCTCCCGGGACAGGGGGTACGAGCAGTACTTC | CAGLSRDRGYEQYF
TRBJ2-1 | NA | TRBV7-6 | NA | TGTGCCAGCAGTCTAGCATTTTCTAGCAGCGATGAGCAGTTCTTC | CASSLAFSSSDEQFF
TRBJ1-5 | NA | TRBV28 | NA | TGTGCCAGCAGTTTAGGGCGACGGAATAATCAGCCCCAGCATTTT | CASSLGRRNNQPQHF
TRBJ2-7 | NA | TRBV28 | TRBD1 | TGTGCCAGCAGTTTAACCGCGACAGGGAACTACGAGCAGTACTTC | CASSLTATGNYEQYF
TRBJ2-2 | once | TRBV9 | TRBD1 | TGTGCCAGCAGCAAGCTTAGGACAGGGGAAACCGGGGAGCTGTTTTTT | CASSKLRTGETGELFF
TRBJ2-5 | few | TRBV29-1 | TRBD1 | TGCAGCGGGAGGACAGGCGGCGAGACCCAGTACTTC | CSGRTGGETQYF